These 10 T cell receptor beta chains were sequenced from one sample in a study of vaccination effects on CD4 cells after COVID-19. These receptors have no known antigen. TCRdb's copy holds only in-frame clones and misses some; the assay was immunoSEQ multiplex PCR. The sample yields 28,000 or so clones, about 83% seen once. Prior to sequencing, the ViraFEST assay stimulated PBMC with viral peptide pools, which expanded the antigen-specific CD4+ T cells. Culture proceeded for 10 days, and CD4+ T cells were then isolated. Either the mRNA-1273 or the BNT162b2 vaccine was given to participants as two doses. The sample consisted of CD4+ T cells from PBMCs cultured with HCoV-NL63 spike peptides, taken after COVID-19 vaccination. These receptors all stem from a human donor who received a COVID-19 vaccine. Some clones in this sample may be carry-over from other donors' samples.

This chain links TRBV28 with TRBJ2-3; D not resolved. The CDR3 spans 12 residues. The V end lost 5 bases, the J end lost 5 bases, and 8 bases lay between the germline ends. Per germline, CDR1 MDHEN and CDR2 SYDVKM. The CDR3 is CASSPGRDTQYF. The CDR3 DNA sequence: TGTGCCAGCAGTCCCGGGCGAGATACGCAGTATTTT.

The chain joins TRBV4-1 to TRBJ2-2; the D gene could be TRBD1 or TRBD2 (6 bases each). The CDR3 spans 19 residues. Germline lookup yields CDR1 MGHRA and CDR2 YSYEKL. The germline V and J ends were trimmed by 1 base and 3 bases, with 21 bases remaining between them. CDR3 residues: CASSQVGGRVLGDTGELFF. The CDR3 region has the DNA TGCGCCAGCAGCCAAGTAGGGGGGCGGGTGTTGGGAGACACCGGGGAGCTGTTTTTT.

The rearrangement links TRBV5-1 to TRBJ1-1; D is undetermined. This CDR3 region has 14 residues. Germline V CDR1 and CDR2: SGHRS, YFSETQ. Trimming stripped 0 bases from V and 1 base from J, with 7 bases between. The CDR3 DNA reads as TGCGCCAGCAGCTTGGACAACTCGAACACTGAAGCTTTCTTT. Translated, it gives CASSLDNSNTEAFF.

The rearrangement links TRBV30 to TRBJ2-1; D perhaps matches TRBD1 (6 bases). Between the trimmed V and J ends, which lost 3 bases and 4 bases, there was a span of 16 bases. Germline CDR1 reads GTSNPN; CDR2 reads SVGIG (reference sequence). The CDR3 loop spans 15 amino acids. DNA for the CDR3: TGTGCCTGGAGCTCCACCGGGACACTATACAATGAGCAGTTCTTC. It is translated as CAWSSTGTLYNEQFF.

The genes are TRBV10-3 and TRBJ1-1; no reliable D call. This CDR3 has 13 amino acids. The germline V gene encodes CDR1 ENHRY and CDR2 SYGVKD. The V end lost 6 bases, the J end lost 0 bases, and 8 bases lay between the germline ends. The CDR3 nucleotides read TGTGCCATCAGCGAGAGGATGAACACTGAAGCTTTCTTT. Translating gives CAISERMNTEAFF.

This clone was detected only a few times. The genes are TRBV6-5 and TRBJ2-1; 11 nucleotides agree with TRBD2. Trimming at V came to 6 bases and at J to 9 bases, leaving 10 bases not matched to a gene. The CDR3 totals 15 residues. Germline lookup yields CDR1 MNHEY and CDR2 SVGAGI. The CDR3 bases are TGTGCCAGCAGCCTGATATTAGCGGGGGGGAGTGAGCAGTTCTTC. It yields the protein CASSLILAGGSEQFF.

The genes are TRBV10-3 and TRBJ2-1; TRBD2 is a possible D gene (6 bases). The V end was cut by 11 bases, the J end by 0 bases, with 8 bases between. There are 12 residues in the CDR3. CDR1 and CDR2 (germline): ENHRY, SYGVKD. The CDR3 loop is CAAGSSYNEQFF. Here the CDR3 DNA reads TGTGCCGCCGGGAGCTCCTACAATGAGCAGTTCTTC.

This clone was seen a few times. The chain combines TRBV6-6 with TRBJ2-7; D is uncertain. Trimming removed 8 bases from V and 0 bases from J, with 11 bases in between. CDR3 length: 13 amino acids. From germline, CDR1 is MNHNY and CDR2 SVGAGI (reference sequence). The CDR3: CASHSQGSYEQYV. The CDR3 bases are TGTGCCAGCCACAGTCAAGGCTCCTACGAGCAGTACGTC.

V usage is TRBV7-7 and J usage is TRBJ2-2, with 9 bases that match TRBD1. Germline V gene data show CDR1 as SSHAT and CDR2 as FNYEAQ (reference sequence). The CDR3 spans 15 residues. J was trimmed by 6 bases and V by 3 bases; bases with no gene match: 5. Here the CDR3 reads CASSLGGQGPGELFF. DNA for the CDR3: TGTGCCAGCAGCTTGGGGGGACAGGGCCCCGGGGAGCTGTTTTTT.

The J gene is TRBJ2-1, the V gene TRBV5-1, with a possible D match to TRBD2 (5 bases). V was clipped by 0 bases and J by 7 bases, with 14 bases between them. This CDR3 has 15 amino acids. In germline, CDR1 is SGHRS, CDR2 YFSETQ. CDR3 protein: CASSLGRTRRNEQFF. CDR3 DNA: TGCGCCAGCAGCTTGGGACGGACGAGGAGGAATGAGCAGTTCTTC.